A single sample gave rise to the 15 T cell receptor beta chains below, sequenced in a study of Ad26.COV2.S vaccination and SARS-CoV-2 variants. Generated by immunoSEQ multiplex PCR, the TCRdb table keeps only in-frame clones and is missing some. The sample shows over 450,000 clones, around 89% of them seen only once. Treatment given: around 19 received Ad26.COV2.S at low or high dose, single or two shots; roughly 5 received placebo; per-sample allocation not given. Day 63 after the first vaccine or placebo injection was the time point for sampling. Sequenced here: peripheral blood, sampled in a trial of Ad26.COV2.S vaccine versus placebo. Receptors originate from a person aged 18-65 years who received the Ad26.COV2.S COVID-19 vaccine or a placebo.

This clone was detected only once. The rearrangement links TRBV5-5 to TRBJ2-2; TRBD2 matches 9 bases. V shed 1 base and J 0 bases; nucleotides not matched to a gene: 1. Germline V gene sequence: CDR1 SGHKS, CDR2 YYEKEE (reference sequence). The CDR3 extends over 16 amino acids. This chain's CDR3 is CASSLLAGTNTGELFF. The CDR3 DNA sequence: TGTGCCAGCAGCTTGCTAGCGGGAACGAACACCGGGGAGCTGTTTTTT.

V and J are TRBV6-5 and TRBJ2-3; weak D call: TRBD2 (5 bases). This CDR3 has 13 residues. V was pared by 7 bases and J by 2 bases, with 10 bases between. Germline V gives CDR1 MNHEY, CDR2 SVGAGI. The CDR3 bases are TGTGCCAGCATGAGGGCCCTCACAGATACGCAGTATTTT. This gives the protein CASMRALTDTQYF.

Only a few counts were recorded for this clone. The CDR3 loop reads CASSESGKKVQPQHF. The CDR3 nucleotides read TGTGCCAGCAGTGAAAGTGGAAAGAAGGTTCAGCCCCAGCATTTT. The genes are TRBV2 and TRBJ1-5; no firm D call. Per the germline V gene, CDR1 is SNHLY and CDR2 is FYNNEI. The CDR3 is 15 residues long. Trimming took 2 bases from V and 6 from J, leaving 14 bases between them. Filled out from reference TRBV2 and TRBJ1-5, the complete variable domain reads EPEVTQTPSHQVTQMGQEVILRCVPISNHLYFYWYRQILGQKVEFLVSFYNNEISEKSEIFDDQFSVERPDGSNFTLKIRSTKLEDSAMYFCASSESGKKVQPQHFGDGTRLSIL.

The rearrangement uses TRBV13 and TRBJ1-4; D perhaps matches TRBD1 (6 bases). V was clipped by 4 bases and J by 0 bases, with 18 bases between them. Germline-derived CDR1 and CDR2 are PRHDT and FYEKMQ (reference sequence). This CDR3 region has 18 residues. The DNA of the CDR3 is TGTGCCAGCAGCTCGCCCCTGACACGGACAGCAACTAATGAAAAACTGTTTTTT. Protein: CASSSPLTRTATNEKLFF.

The chain is built from TRBV15 and TRBJ2-5; D may correspond to TRBD1 or TRBD2 (5 bases each). V shed 8 bases and J shed 7 bases, with 23 bases lying between them. Germline V gives CDR1 LNHNV, CDR2 YYDKDF (reference sequence). The CDR3 covers 15 residues. The CDR3 DNA sequence: TGTGCCACCCGCAATTGGGGGAGCCAGAGAGGGACCCAGTACTTC. Protein: CATRNWGSQRGTQYF.

V gene TRBV27 combines with J gene TRBJ2-3; the D gene is possibly TRBD2 (5 bases). The CDR3 runs to 17 residues. Germline assignment: CDR1 MNHEY and CDR2 SMNVEV (reference sequence). Trimming took 7 bases from V and 1 from J, leaving 21 bases between them. CDR3 in DNA: TGTGCCAGCACCATCCGGAGGACCGTCGGTCGCACAGATACGCAGTATTTT. It yields the protein CASTIRRTVGRTDTQYF.

The chain is built from TRBV7-2 and TRBJ1-3, with D uncertain. Germline values: CDR1 SGHTA, CDR2 FQGNSA. V lost 5 bases and J lost 0, with 14 bases in between. The CDR3 length is 16 residues. CDR3 loop: CASSPISVNSGNTIYF. The CDR3 DNA sequence: TGTGCCAGCAGCCCCATCTCGGTGAACTCTGGAAACACCATATATTTT.

V usage is TRBV2 and J usage is TRBJ2-7; D gene ambiguous. The germline gives CDR1 SNHLY, CDR2 FYNNEI. This CDR3 spans 12 amino acids. Between the trimmed V and J ends, which lost 3 bases and 6 bases, there was a span of 9 bases. Written as DNA, the CDR3 is TGTGCCAGCAGTGATCAATGGGGCGAGCAGTACTTC. Amino acids: CASSDQWGEQYF. The whole variable domain, filled in from reference TRBV2 and TRBJ2-7, reads EPEVTQTPSHQVTQMGQEVILRCVPISNHLYFYWYRQILGQKVEFLVSFYNNEISEKSEIFDDQFSVERPDGSNFTLKIRSTKLEDSAMYFCASSDQWGEQYFGPGTRLTVT.

This clone has a single count. This chain connects TRBV6-1 to TRBJ2-7; TRBD2 might be the D (6 bases). The CDR3 has 14 amino acids. Germline loops: CDR1 MNHNS, CDR2 SASEGT. V was shortened by 3 bases and J by 4 bases, with 13 bases between the two germline ends. CDR3 amino acids: CASSDGRRVYEQYF. In nucleotides, the CDR3 is TGTGCCAGCAGTGATGGACGGAGGGTTTACGAGCAGTACTTC.

This chain uses TRBV7-9 with TRBJ2-2; a possible D gene is TRBD1 (6 bases). Trimming shortened V by 7 bases and J by 6 bases, and 18 bases separated the two germline ends. The CDR3 totals 15 residues. CDR1 is SEHNR and CDR2 is FQNEAQ in the germline V gene (reference sequence). CDR3 loop: CASIRPTGLAGELFF. CDR3 nucleotide sequence: TGTGCCAGCATCCGCCCGACAGGCCTCGCCGGGGAGCTGTTTTTT.

This clone was seen a single time. V is TRBV19 and J is TRBJ2-3; 8 bases match TRBD2. V gave up 4 bases and J gave up 3 bases; unmatched junction bases: 9. The length of the CDR3 is 16 residues. Germline V gives CDR1 LNHDA, CDR2 SQIVND (reference sequence). CDR3 sequence (DNA): TGTGCCAGTAGTACCCTCGGGCGGGGGGTGACAGATACGCAGTATTTT. The encoded protein is CASSTLGRGVTDTQYF.

The V gene is TRBV2, the J gene TRBJ1-2; no firm D call. CDR3 size: 15 residues. The germline V gene has CDR1 SNHLY and CDR2 FYNNEI. The V and J ends lost 2 bases and 0 bases respectively, with 10 bases between them. The DNA of the CDR3 is TGTGCCAGCAGTGAACGAACCACTACTAACTATGGCTACACCTTC. Translated, it gives CASSERTTTNYGYTF.

The chain carries TRBV21-1 and TRBJ1-5; the table assigns TRBD1, which was not confirmed against the DNA. TRBV21-1 is a listed pseudogene. The CDR3 covers 18 residues. This CDR3 is CASSKGGRGRNSNQPQHF. CDR3 nucleotide sequence: TGTGCCAGCAGCAAAGGTGGCAGGGGGCGAAATAGCAATCAGCCCCAGCATTTT.

This chain links TRBV10-3 with TRBJ2-7; D is perhaps TRBD2 (6 bases). CDR1 is ENHRY and CDR2 is SYGVKD in the germline V gene. Trimming took off 8 bases at V and 6 bases at J, with 11 bases between the two ends. The CDR3 covers 11 residues. CDR3 sequence (DNA): TGTGCCATCGGGGGGATCGGCGAGCAGTACTTC. It encodes CAIGGIGEQYF.

The chain combines TRBV29-1 with TRBJ1-5; possible D gene TRBD1, 5 bases. CDR1 is SQVTM, CDR2 ANQGSEA, per germline. The CDR3 totals 14 residues. V dropped 6 bases and J dropped 3 bases, with 15 bases sitting between them. Written as DNA, the CDR3 is TGCAGCGTGGATACAGGATACCCCAATCAGCCCCAGCATTTT. The encoded protein is CSVDTGYPNQPQHF.